Shown below are 10 T cell receptor beta chains from a single sample sequenced in a study of cytomegalovirus exposure and HLA in healthy donors. The PCR was carried out with 60 Vbeta primers and 13 Jbeta primers. The table came from immunoSEQ multiplex PCR; TCRdb's copy has only in-frame clones and leaves some out. The data show about 190,000 clones, more than 80% seen once. Sequencing used PBMCs. All receptors come from a boy younger than 18 in good health and CMV-seronegative.

This clone has just one count. DNA of the CDR3: TGCGCCAGCAGCCGGATTCAGGGTAATCCCTACGAGCAGTACTTC. Translating gives CASSRIQGNPYEQYF. The gene calls are TRBV5-1 and TRBJ2-7; perhaps TRBD1 as D (5 bases). This CDR3 region has 15 residues. Germline V gene data show CDR1 as SGHRS and CDR2 as YFSETQ. V was trimmed by 4 bases and J by 2 bases, leaving 16 bases between them.

This chain joins TRBV30 and TRBJ2-5; D possibly corresponds to TRBD2 (7 bases). The J call may be wrong; the DNA end is better matched by TRBJ2-7. Germline CDR1 GTSNPN, CDR2 SVGIG (reference sequence). The length of the CDR3 is 14 residues. CDR3 protein: CAWGRDTFAYEQYF. CDR3 DNA: TGTGCCTGGGGGAGGGACACGTTCGCCTACGAGCAGTACTTC.

The chain is built from TRBV9 and TRBJ2-2, with 8 bases that match TRBD2. CDR3 size: 18 residues. Germline CDR1 is SGDLS and CDR2 is YYNGEE. J was trimmed by 3 bases and V by 3 bases; bases with no gene match: 13. The CDR3 region has the DNA TGTGCCAGCAGCGCCCATACCGGGGGGGGCGCGGACACCGGGGAGCTGTTTTTT. Translation gives CASSAHTGGGADTGELFF.

The chain joins TRBV19 to TRBJ2-7, with 8 bases identical to TRBD1. The trim removed 3 bases at V and 2 bases at J, leaving 9 bases unmatched. This CDR3 region has 16 residues. The germline V gene has CDR1 LNHDA and CDR2 SQIVND (reference sequence). The DNA for the CDR3 is TGTGCCAGTAGTATGAACGACAGGGGCCCCCCCTACGAGCAGTACTTC. Amino acids: CASSMNDRGPPYEQYF. Based on the CDR3 plus reference TRBV19 and TRBJ2-7, the full variable domain is DGGITQSPKYLFRKEGQNVTLSCEQNLNHDAMYWYRQDPGQGLRLIYYSQIVNDFQKGDIAEGYSVSREKKESFPLTVTSAQKNPTAFYLCASSMNDRGPPYEQYFGPGTRLTVT.

The rearrangement uses TRBV19 and TRBJ2-2; D is ambiguous. CDR3 length equals 20 residues. Trimming took 5 bases from V and 0 from J, leaving 25 bases between them. Germline assignment: CDR1 LNHDA and CDR2 SQIVND (reference sequence). CDR3 bases: TGTGCCAGTAGTCTTCCCGCCGCAGGCCGGTATTATTCGAACACCGGGGAGCTGTTTTTT. Protein: CASSLPAAGRYYSNTGELFF.

This chain joins TRBV7-9 and TRBJ2-1; tentatively, D is TRBD1 (6 bases). Trimming pared 5 bases from V and 4 bases from J, leaving 15 bases between. Per the germline V gene, CDR1 is SEHNR and CDR2 is FQNEAQ (reference sequence). This CDR3 is 15 amino acids long. This CDR3 reads CASSPQWTEYNEQFF. In DNA form, the CDR3 reads TGTGCCAGCAGCCCCCAGTGGACAGAGTACAATGAGCAGTTCTTC.

V and J are TRBV7-3 and TRBJ1-6; D possibly corresponds to TRBD1 (5 bases). Per the germline V gene, CDR1 is SGHTA and CDR2 is FQGTGA. With 0 bases removed from V and 5 bases from J, the gap between germline ends came to 8 bases. The CDR3 is 15 amino acids. The CDR3 protein is CASSLTGQHNSPLHF. For the CDR3, the DNA is TGTGCCAGCAGCTTAACCGGACAACATAATTCACCCCTCCACTTT.

The chain couples TRBV11-3 to TRBJ1-1, with TRBD1 matching 7 bases. Germline CDR1 is SGHNT and CDR2 is YENEEA. The CDR3 is made up of 14 amino acids. The V gene end was trimmed by 7 bases and the J gene end by 0 bases; junction bases not matched to a gene: 5. This CDR3 reads CASNQGQMNTEAFF. The CDR3 bases are TGTGCCAGCAACCAGGGACAGATGAACACTGAAGCTTTCTTT. Variable domain in full (rest from reference TRBV11-3 and TRBJ1-1): EAGVVQSPRYKIIEKKQPVAFWCNPISGHNTLYWYLQNLGQGPELLIRYENEEAVDDSQLPKDRFSAERLKGVDSTLKIQPAELGDSAVYLCASNQGQMNTEAFFGQGTRLTVV.

The gene calls are TRBV5-6 and TRBJ1-2; D unresolved. V was pared by 2 bases and J by 0 bases, with 8 bases between. The length of the CDR3 is 14 residues. The V gene's germline CDR1 is SGHDT and CDR2 YYEEEE. The CDR3: CASSFQTTNYGYTF. The CDR3 DNA reads TGTGCCAGCAGCTTCCAGACTACTAACTATGGCTACACCTTC. Filled out from reference TRBV5-6 and TRBJ1-2, the complete variable domain reads DAGVTQSPTHLIKTRGQQVTLRCSPKSGHDTVSWYQQALGQGPQFIFQYYEEEERQRGNFPDRFSGHQFPNYSSELNVNALLLGDSALYLCASSFQTTNYGYTFGSGTRLTVV.

This clone has a handful of counts. The genes are TRBV9 and TRBJ1-2; D may be TRBD1 (5 bases). Germline-derived CDR1 and CDR2 are SGDLS and YYNGEE. There are 13 residues in the CDR3. The V gene lost 0 bases and the J gene lost 8 bases, with 11 bases spanning the gap. In nucleotides, the CDR3 is TGTGCCAGCAGCGTAGATCAAGGGGAAGGCTACACCTTC. Translation: CASSVDQGEGYTF.